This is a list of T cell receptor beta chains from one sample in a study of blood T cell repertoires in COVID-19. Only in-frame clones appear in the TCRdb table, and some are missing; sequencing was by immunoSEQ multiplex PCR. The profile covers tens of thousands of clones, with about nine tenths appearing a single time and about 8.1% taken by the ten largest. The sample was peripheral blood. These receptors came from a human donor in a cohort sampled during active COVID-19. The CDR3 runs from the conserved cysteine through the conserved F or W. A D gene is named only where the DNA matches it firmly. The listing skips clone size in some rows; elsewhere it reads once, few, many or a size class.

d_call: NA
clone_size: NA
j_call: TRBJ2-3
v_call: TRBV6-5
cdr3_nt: TGTGCCAGCAGCCGGACAGCCGGTGGGCCAGATACGCAGTATTTT
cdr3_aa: CASSRTAGGPDTQYF

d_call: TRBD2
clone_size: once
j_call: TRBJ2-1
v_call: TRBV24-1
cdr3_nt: TGTGCCACCAGTGACCCCCGCGGGGGGCTTTACAATGAGCAGTTCTTC
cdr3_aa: CATSDPRGGLYNEQFF

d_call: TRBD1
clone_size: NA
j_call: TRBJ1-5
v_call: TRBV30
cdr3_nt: TGTGCAGTAGACAGGGGTAGCAATCAGCCCCAGCATTTT
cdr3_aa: CAVDRGSNQPQHF

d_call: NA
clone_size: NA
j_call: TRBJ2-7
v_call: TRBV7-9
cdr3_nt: TGTGCCAGCAGCTTTTGGCGGCAGGGCTCCTACGAGCAGTACTTC
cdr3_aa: CASSFWRQGSYEQYF

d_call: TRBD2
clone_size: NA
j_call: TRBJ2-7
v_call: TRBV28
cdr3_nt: TGTGCCAGCAAAGGACTAGAAGAGCAGTACTTC
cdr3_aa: CASKGLEEQYF

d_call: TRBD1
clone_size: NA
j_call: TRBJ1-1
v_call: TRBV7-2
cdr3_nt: TGTGCCAGCAGCCCCCAGACAGGGAGTGAAGCTTTCTTT
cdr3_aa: CASSPQTGSEAFF

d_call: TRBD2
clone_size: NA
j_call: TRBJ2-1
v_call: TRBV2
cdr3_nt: TGTGCCAGCAGCCAGGAGCGGGGGGCCTACAATGAGCAGTTCTTC
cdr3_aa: CASSQERGAYNEQFF

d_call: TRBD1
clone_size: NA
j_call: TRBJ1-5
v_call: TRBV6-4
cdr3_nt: TGTGCCAGCAGTCTGACAGGGGAGGGCAATCAGCCCCAGCATTTT
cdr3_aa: CASSLTGEGNQPQHF

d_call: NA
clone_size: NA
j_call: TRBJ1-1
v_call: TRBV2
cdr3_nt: TGTGCCAGCAGCTTCGACGGAGCGAACACTGAAGCTTTCTTT
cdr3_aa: CASSFDGANTEAFF

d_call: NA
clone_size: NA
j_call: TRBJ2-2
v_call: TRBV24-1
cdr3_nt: TGTGCCACCAGTGATCCCGGGACTCCCGGGGAGCTGTTTTTT
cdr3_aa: CATSDPGTPGELFF

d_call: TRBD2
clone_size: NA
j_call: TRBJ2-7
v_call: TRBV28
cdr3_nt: TGTGCCAGCAGACGGACTAGCGGCCCTTTTAGCGAGCAGTACTTC
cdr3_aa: CASRRTSGPFSEQYF

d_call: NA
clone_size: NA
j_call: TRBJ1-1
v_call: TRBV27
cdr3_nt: TGTGCCAGCAGTTTAATCGGAAGGAGCACTGAAGCTTTCTTT
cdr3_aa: CASSLIGRSTEAFF

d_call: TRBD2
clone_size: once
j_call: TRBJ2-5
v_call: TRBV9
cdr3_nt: TGTGCCAGCAGCGTAGGCCTCCTAGCGGGGGGGGTAGAGACCCAGTACTTC
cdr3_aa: CASSVGLLAGGVETQYF

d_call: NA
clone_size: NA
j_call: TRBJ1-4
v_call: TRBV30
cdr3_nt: TGTGCCTGGAGTCGTATGAGCGTAGGTGAAAAACTGTTTTTT
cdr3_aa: CAWSRMSVGEKLFF

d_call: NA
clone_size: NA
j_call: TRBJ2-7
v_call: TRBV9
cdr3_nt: TGTGCCAGCAGCGTAGCTGCTAGCGCCGAGCAGTACTTC
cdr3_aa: CASSVAASAEQYF

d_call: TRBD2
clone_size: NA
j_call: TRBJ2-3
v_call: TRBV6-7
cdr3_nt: TGTGCCAGCAGTTCCACTAGCGGGAGGGATAGCACAGATACGCAGTATTTT
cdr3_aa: CASSSTSGRDSTDTQYF

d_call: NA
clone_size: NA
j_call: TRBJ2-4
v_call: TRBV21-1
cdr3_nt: TGTGCCAGCAGCATTTACAGGGGAATAATAGCCAAAAACATTCAGTACTTC
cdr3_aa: CASSIYRGIIAKNIQYF

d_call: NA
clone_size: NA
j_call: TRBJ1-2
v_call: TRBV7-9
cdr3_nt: TGTGCCAGCTCAACCCGGGCAGGGAAGATTGGCTACACCTTC
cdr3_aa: CASSTRAGKIGYTF

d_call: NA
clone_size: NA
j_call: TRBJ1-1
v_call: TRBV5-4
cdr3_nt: TGTGCCAGCAGCGCCACCCCTATGAACACTGAAGCTTTCTTT
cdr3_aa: CASSATPMNTEAFF

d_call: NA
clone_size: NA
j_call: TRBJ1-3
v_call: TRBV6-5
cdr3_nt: TGTGCCAGCGAGTCATCCGGAAACACCATATATTTT
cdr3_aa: CASESSGNTIYF

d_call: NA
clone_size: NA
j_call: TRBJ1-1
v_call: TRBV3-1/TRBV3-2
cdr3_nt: TGTGCCAGCAGCCCGAAGGGGGTGGTGAACACTGAAGCTTTCTTT
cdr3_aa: CASSPKGVVNTEAFF

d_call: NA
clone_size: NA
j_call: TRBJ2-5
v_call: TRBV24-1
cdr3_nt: TGTGCCAGAGAGGGTATGGACGGTATAGAGACCCAGTACTTC
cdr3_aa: CAREGMDGIETQYF

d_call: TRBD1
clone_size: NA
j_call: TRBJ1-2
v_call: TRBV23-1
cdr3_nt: TGCGCCAGCAGACCGGGACAGGGACCCTATGGCTACACCTTC
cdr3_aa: CASRPGQGPYGYTF

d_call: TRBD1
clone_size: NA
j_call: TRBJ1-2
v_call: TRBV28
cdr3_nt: TGTGCCAGCAGTGGACAGGGGGGAAGAAACTATGGCTACACCTTC
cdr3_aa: CASSGQGGRNYGYTF

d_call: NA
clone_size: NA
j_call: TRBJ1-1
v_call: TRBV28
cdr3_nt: TGTGCCAGCAAGGGGGGGCGGCTTCTGAACACTGAAGCTTTCTTT
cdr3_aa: CASKGGRLLNTEAFF

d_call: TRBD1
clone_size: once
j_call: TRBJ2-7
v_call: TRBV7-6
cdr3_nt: TGTGCCAGCAGCTTAGCCGGGACAGAATTGCCGTACGAGCAGTACTTC
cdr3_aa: CASSLAGTELPYEQYF

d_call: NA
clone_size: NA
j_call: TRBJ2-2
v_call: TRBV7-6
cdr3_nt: TGTGCCAGCAGCTTAGCGTCCCGGAGCCACACCGGGGAGCTGTTTTTT
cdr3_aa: CASSLASRSHTGELFF

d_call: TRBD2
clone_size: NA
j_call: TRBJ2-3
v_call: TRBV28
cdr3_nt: TGTGCCAGCGGGGAGGGAGCCAAAGATACGCAGTATTTT
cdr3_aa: CASGEGAKDTQYF

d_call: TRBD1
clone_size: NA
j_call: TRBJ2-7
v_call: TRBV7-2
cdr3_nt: TGTGCCAGCAGCTCCCACAGGGGGCGGGAGCAGTACTTC
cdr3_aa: CASSSHRGREQYF

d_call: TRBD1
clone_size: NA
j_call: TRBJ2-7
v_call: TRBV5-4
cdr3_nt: TGTGCCAGCAGCCCCCCGACAGGGCTGCACGAGCAGTACTTC
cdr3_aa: CASSPPTGLHEQYF

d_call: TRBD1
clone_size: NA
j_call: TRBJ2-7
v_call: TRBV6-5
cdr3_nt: TGTGCCAGCAGCCAGCACCGGGACAGGGTTGGCGAGCAGTACTTC
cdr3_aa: CASSQHRDRVGEQYF

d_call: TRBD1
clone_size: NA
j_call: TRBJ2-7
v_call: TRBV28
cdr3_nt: TGTGCCAGCAGACCCCCGGGGTCGACAGGGGCCTACGAGCAGTACTTC
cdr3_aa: CASRPPGSTGAYEQYF

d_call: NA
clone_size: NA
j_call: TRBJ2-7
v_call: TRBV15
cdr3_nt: TGTGCCACCAGGAGGATAGGCCAGACAGGTGCCCACGAGCAGTACTTC
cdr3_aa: CATRRIGQTGAHEQYF

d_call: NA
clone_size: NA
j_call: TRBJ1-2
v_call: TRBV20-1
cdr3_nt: TGCAGTGCTGGCAGCTATGGCTACACCTTC
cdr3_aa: CSAGSYGYTF

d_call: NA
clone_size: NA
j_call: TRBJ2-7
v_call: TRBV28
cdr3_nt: TGTGCCAGCAGTTCGGCTAGAAACGCCTACGAGCAGTACTTC
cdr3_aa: CASSSARNAYEQYF

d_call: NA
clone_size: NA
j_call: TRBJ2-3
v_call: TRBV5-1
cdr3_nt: TGCGCCAGCAGCTTGGGGTCGGGATCATTCACAGATACGCAGTATTTT
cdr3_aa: CASSLGSGSFTDTQYF

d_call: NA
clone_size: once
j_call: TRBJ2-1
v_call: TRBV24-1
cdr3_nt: TGTGCCACCAGTGCCCCAGGTAGCGCAACGGAGGACGAGCAGTTCTTC
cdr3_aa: CATSAPGSATEDEQFF

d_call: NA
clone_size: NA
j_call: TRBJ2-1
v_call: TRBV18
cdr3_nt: TGTGCCAGCTCACCAACGGGAGCCCGCCTTTACAATGAGCAGTTCTTC
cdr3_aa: CASSPTGARLYNEQFF

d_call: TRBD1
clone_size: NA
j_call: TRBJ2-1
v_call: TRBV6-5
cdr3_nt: TGTGCCAGCAGTCCGGGACAGGGTTCGAAGTTCTTC
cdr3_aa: CASSPGQGSKFF

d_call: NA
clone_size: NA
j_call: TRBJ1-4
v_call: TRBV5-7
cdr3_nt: TGTGCCAGCAGCTTCCTAGTGGTAGCGGGACACCACGGAGAAAAACTGTTTTTT
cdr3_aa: CASSFLVVAGHHGEKLFF

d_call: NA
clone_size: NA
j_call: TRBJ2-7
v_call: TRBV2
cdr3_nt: TGTGCCTCCCCTCTCGCGTCTCTTACCTACGAGCAGTACTTC
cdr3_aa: CASPLASLTYEQYF

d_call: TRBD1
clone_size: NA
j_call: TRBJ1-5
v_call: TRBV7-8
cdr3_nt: TGTGCCAGCAGCTTTGGACAGGGCCAGCCCCAGCATTTT
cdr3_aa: CASSFGQGQPQHF

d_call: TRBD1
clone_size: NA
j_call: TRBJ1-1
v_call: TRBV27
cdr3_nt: TGTGCCCGGCAGGGACAGGGGGGCACTGAAGCTTTCTTT
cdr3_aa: CARQGQGGTEAFF

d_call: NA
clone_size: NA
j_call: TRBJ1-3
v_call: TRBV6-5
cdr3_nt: TGTGCCAGCAGTTACTTAGGGGGATCTGGAAACACCATATATTTT
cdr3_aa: CASSYLGGSGNTIYF

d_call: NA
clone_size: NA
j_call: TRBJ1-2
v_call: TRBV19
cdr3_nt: TGTGCCAGTCTCGCTCATGGAGCTGGTGGCTACACCTTC
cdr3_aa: CASLAHGAGGYTF

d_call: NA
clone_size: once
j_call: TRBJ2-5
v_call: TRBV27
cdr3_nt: TGTGCCAGCAGTTTGTCCGACAGCGCCGAAGAGACCCAGTACTTC
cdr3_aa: CASSLSDSAEETQYF

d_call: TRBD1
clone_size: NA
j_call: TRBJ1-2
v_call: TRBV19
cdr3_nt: TGTGCCAGTAACGAAGGACAGGGCGCCTTCTATGGCTACACCTTC
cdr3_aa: CASNEGQGAFYGYTF

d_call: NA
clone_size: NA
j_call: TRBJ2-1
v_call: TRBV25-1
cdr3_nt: TGTGCCAGCACGGGGATCCTCAACAATGAGCAGTTCTTC
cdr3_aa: CASTGILNNEQFF

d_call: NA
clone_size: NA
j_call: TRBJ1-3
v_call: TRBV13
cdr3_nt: TGTGCCAGCAGCCTTCAAGTACCGAGCTCTGGAAACACCATATATTTT
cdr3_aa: CASSLQVPSSGNTIYF

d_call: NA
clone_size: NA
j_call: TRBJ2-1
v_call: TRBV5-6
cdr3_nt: TGTGCCAGCAGCTTGGGGCAGGGTCATGAGCAGTTCTTC
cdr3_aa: CASSLGQGHEQFF

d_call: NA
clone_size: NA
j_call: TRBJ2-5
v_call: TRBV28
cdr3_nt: TGTGCCAGCAGTTTTGGTGGGAGTGGGAAAGAGACCCAGTACTTC
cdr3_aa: CASSFGGSGKETQYF

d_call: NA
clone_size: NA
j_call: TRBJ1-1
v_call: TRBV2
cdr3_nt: TGTGCCAGCGAGAACGGCGGACTACTTTCGAACACTGAAGCTTTCTTT
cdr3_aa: CASENGGLLSNTEAFF

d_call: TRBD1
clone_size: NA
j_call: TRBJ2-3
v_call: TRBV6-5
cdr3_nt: TGTGCCAGCAATCCCGGGACAGGGATAGATACGCAGTATTTT
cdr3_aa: CASNPGTGIDTQYF

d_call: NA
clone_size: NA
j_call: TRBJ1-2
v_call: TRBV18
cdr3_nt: TGTGCCAGCTCACCATCTGTAACAGCCAACTCTAACTATGGCTACACCTTC
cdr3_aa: CASSPSVTANSNYGYTF